This TCR beta chain was documented in a study of early T cells in non-severe SARS-CoV-2 infection. Unique molecular identifier tags were affixed to discrete cDNA molecules. TCRdb ran MiXCR on the 5' RACE reads and lists one entry per CDR3 protein. The sample shows some 96,000 distinct CDR3 sequences, 15% of them seen only once. Germline V CDR1 and CDR2: SGHAT, FQNNGV. This CDR3 spans 16 amino acids. V gave up 5 bases and J gave up 4 bases, with 19 bases separating them. The rearrangement links TRBV11-2 to TRBJ2-3; D is undetermined. This receptor was taken from an adult who was a healthcare worker with PCR-confirmed SARS-CoV-2 infection or an uninfected control (not recorded which). Sequenced material: whole blood. CDR3 region: CASSDISKGFADTQYF. Written as DNA, the CDR3 is TGTGCCAGCAGCGACATTAGCAAGGGTTTTGCAGATACGCAGTATTTT.